This note documents a single T cell receptor beta chain sequence. Its antigen is currently unknown. This entry is derived from a study of T cells after yellow fever vaccination. Points from the study as a whole: The secondary response peaked faster, at day 5 versus 15, but was weaker. After the booster, 96% of CD4 and approximately 87% of CD8 primary-response clones were re-detected. The presence of abundant clonotypes contaminating from the bulk population was possible in FACS-sorted repertoires.

The study made its TCR cDNA through 5'RACE template switching. That step introduced a universal primer site along with UMIs. TCRdb itself ran the 5' RACE reads through MiXCR, one entry per CDR3 protein. The sample shows 450,000 to 650,000 distinct CDR3 sequences, just over 20% of them seen only once. Trimming cost V 4 bases and J 0 bases, with 16 bases left between them. The CDR3 contains 17 residues. The germline V gene encodes CDR1 SGHRS and CDR2 YFSETQ. This chain links TRBV5-1 with TRBJ2-2, with a weak D call TRBD1 (6 bases). The sample consisted of PBMCs, taken 21 days after the first yellow fever vaccination. This sequence was found in a man younger than 35 who received the YFV17D yellow fever vaccine. CDR3 in amino acids: CASSPARGTSNTGELFF. CDR3 bases: TGCGCCAGCAGCCCGGCGAGGGGGACCTCGAACACCGGGGAGCTGTTTTTT.